The rows below give T cell receptor beta chains drawn from one sample of a study of T cell responses to AZD1222 COVID-19 vaccine. Libraries were prepared by immunoSEQ multiplex PCR; TCRdb keeps only in-frame clonotypes and omits some of them. The repertoire holds around 99,000 clones, around 87% seen once, with about 4.6% in the top ten. This sample comprised peripheral blood, obtained 28 days after the second AZD1222 dose. The receptors shown here come from an adult who received the AZD1222 COVID-19 vaccine. Each CDR3 is given without its conserved first and last residue. The order of the fields is clone size, J gene, V gene, CDR3 protein. Some rows have no size entry. The others give once, few or many, or a class for an expanded clone.

>few|TRBJ1-1|TRBV2
ASSLDRNTEAF
>NA|TRBJ1-5|TRBV10-2
ASSESMGLNQPQH
>few|TRBJ2-1|TRBV5-1
ASSLIAGGSNEQF
>NA|TRBJ2-2|TRBV30
AWAGGGGELF
>NA|TRBJ1-4|TRBV5-3
ARSLRVGEEDEKLF
>NA|TRBJ1-2|TRBV19
ASSAVGGHYGYT
>NA|TRBJ1-1|TRBV7-2
ASSLVGAPEAF
>once|TRBJ2-1|TRBV5-1
ASSQGIGLRSYNEQF
>NA|TRBJ1-2|TRBV27
ASSSPGKQGRVDGYT
>NA|TRBJ2-1|TRBV9
ASSTNGGSYNEQF
>NA|TRBJ2-1|TRBV24-1
ATSDPRDSDEQF
>NA|TRBJ2-5|TRBV30
AWRGAGARETQY
>NA|TRBJ2-5|TRBV7-2
ASSLAVRETQY
>NA|TRBJ2-7|TRBV3-1/TRBV3-2
ASSHEGGDSYEQY
>NA|TRBJ2-2|TRBV7-8
ASSLWSSAAVDTGELF
>NA|TRBJ2-3|TRBV12-3/TRBV12-4
ASSKTSTDTQY
>NA|TRBJ1-4|TRBV11-2
ASTPGPRVDEKLF
>NA|TRBJ1-2|TRBV7-2
ASSLEWRDWGYGYT
>few|TRBJ1-6|TRBV5-5
ASSHTPGQGYSPLH
>NA|TRBJ1-6|TRBV7-6
ASSLESGGNSPLH
>NA|TRBJ2-7|TRBV10-3
ASSWADVGSYEQY
>NA|TRBJ1-6|TRBV5-1
ASSTRQGRYNSPLH
>NA|TRBJ1-2|TRBV6-2/TRBV6-3
ASSPQGLNYGYT
>NA|TRBJ1-2|TRBV6-1
ASSEVWLYGYT
>NA|TRBJ2-1|TRBV12-3/TRBV12-4
ASSSLLGDEQF
>NA|TRBJ1-1|TRBV5-4
ASSLGGLNTEAF
>NA|TRBJ1-5|TRBV9
ASSAGSNQPQH
>NA|TRBJ2-5|TRBV6-5
ASSKTSKETQY
>once|TRBJ1-1|TRBV7-2
ASSIRQGNTEAF
>NA|TRBJ2-3|TRBV7-2
ASSPQGWLDTQY
>NA|TRBJ2-1|TRBV9
ASSLRLAGANNEQF
>NA|TRBJ1-6|TRBV4-3
ASSLKPGTGASSYNSPLH
>NA|TRBJ1-2|TRBV18
ASSPRDSIQGYT
>NA|TRBJ2-7|TRBV4-3
ASSQAGGGAYEQY
>NA|TRBJ2-6|TRBV7-2
ASSLVPGPFSGANVLT
>NA|TRBJ1-3|TRBV7-2
ASSLGGGLGEGNTIY
>NA|TRBJ1-5|TRBV5-8
ASRPGGAGTWPQH
>NA|TRBJ2-5|TRBV30
AWSVQGTSGIETQY